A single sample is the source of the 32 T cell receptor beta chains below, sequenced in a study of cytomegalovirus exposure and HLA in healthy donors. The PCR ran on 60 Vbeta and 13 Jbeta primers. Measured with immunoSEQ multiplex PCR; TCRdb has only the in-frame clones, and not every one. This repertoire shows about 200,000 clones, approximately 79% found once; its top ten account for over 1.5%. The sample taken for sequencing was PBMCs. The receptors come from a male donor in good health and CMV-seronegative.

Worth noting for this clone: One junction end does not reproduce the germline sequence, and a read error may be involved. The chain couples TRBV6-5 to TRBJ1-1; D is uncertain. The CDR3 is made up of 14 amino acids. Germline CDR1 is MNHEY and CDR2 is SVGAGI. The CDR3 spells CASSYLSVKTEAFF. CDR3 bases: TGTGCCAGCAGTTACCTCAGTGTGAAAACTGAAGCTTTCTTT.

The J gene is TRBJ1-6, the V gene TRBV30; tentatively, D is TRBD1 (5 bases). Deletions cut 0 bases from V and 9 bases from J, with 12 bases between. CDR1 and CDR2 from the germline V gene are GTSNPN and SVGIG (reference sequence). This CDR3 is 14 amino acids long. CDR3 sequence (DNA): TGTGCCTGGAGTGTGGGGGGGGGTCGTTCACCCCTCCACTTT. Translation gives CAWSVGGGRSPLHF.

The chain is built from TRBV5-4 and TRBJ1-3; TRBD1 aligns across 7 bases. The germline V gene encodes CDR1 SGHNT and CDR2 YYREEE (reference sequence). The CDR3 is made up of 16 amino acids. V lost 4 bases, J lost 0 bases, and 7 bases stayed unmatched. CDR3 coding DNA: TGTGCCAGCAGCGGTGACAGGGCTCGCTCTGGAAACACCATATATTTT. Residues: CASSGDRARSGNTIYF.

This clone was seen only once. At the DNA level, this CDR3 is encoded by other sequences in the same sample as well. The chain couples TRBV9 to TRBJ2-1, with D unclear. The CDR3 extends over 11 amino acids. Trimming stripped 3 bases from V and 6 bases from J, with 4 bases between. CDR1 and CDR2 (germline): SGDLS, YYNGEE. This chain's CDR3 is CASSASNEQFF. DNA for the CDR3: TGTGCCAGCAGCGCATCCAATGAGCAGTTCTTC.

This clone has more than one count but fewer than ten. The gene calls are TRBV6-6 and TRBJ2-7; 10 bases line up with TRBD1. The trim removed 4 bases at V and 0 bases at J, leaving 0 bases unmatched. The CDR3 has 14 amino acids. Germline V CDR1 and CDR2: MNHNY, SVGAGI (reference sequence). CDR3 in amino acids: CASSWDRGSYEQYF. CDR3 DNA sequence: TGTGCCAGCAGTTGGGACAGGGGCTCCTACGAGCAGTACTTC.

The CDR3 nucleotides read TGTGCCAGCAACCCTAGAGGGGGGACAGGGGGCGTCGGGGAGCTGTTTTTT. Amino acid sequence: CASNPRGGTGGVGELFF. The chain recombines TRBV11-2 with TRBJ2-2; 12 positions agree with TRBD1. The trim removed 7 bases at V and 7 bases at J, leaving 13 bases unmatched. Germline values: CDR1 SGHAT, CDR2 FQNNGV. The CDR3 is 17 residues long.

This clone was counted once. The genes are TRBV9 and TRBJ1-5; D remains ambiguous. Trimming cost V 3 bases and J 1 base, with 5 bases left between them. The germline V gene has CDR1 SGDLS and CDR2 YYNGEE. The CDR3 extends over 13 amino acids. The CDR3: CASSDGSNQPQHF. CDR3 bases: TGTGCCAGCAGCGATGGCAGCAATCAGCCCCAGCATTTT. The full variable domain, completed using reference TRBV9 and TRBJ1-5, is DSGVTQTPKHLITATGQRVTLRCSPRSGDLSVYWYQQSLDQGLQFLIQYYNGEERAKGNILERFSAQQFPDLHSELNLSSLELGDSALYFCASSDGSNQPQHFGDGTRLSIL.

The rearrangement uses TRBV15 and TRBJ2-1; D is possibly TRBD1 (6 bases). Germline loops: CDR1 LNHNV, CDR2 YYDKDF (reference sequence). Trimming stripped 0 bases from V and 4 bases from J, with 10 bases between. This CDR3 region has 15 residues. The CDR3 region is CATSRDNREYNEQFF. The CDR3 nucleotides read TGTGCCACCAGCAGAGACAACAGGGAGTACAATGAGCAGTTCTTC.

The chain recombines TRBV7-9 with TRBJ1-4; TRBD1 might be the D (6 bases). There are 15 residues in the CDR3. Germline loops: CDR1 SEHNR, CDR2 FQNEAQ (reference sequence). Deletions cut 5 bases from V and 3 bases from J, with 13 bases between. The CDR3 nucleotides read TGTGCCAGCAGCCGTCTGGGGGCCTCTAATGAAAAACTGTTTTTT. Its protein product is CASSRLGASNEKLFF.

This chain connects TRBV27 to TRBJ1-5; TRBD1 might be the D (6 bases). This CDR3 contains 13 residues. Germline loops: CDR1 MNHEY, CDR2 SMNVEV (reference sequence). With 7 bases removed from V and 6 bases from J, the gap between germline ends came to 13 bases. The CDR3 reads CASIGARGQPQHF. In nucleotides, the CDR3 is TGTGCCAGCATCGGCGCCAGGGGTCAGCCCCAGCATTTT.

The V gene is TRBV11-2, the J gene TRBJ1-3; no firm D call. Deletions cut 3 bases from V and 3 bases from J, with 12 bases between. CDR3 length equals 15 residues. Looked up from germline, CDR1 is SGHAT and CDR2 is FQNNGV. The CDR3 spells CASSFRTGGGNTIYF. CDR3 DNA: TGTGCCAGCAGCTTCAGGACCGGAGGTGGAAACACCATATATTTT.

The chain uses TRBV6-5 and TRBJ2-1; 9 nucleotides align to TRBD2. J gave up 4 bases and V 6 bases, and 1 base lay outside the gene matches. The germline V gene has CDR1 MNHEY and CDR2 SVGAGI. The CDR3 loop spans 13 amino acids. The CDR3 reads CASRLAGYNEQFF. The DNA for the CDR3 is TGTGCCAGCAGACTAGCGGGTTACAATGAGCAGTTCTTC.

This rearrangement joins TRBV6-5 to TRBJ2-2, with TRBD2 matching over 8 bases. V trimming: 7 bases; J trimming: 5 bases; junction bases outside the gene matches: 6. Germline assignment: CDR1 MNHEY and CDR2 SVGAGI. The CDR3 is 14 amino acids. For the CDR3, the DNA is TGTGCCAGCACCGGGAGGGCGCGAACCGGGGAGCTGTTTTTT. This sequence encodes CASTGRARTGELFF.

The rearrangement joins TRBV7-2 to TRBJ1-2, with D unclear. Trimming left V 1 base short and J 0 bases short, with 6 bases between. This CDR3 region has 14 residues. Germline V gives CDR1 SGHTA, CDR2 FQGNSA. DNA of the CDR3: TGTGCCAGCAGCTTAGGGTCAGCTAACTATGGCTACACCTTC. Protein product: CASSLGSANYGYTF.

The CDR3 bases are TGTGCCATCAGTGAGTCTGGACAGGGGGCAACCCACTTT. Protein sequence: CAISESGQGATHF. The J gene is TRBJ1-6, the V gene TRBV10-3; 11 bases map to TRBD1. Trimming cost V 0 bases and J 18 bases; bases outside gene matches: 4. This CDR3 has 13 residues. Germline V gene sequence: CDR1 ENHRY, CDR2 SYGVKD.

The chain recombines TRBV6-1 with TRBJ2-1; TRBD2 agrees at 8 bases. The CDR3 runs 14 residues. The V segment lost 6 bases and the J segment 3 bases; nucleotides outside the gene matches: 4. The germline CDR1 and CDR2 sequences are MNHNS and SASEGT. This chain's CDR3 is CASRLAELYNEQFF. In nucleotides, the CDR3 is TGTGCCAGCAGACTAGCGGAGCTCTACAATGAGCAGTTCTTC.

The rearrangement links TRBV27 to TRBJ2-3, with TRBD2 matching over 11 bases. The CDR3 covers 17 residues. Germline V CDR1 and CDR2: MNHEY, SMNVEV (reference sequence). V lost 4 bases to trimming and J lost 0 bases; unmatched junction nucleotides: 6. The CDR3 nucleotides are TGTGCCAGCAGTTCCCGCTGGACTAGCGGGAGCACAGATACGCAGTATTTT. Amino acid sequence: CASSSRWTSGSTDTQYF.

For the CDR3, the DNA is TGTGCCAGCAGCAGGGGACAGGGGGGCGAGCAGTACTTC. It encodes CASSRGQGGEQYF. The V call is TRBV6-5, the J call TRBJ2-7; 11 bases fit TRBD1. In germline, CDR1 is MNHEY, CDR2 SVGAGI. This CDR3 is built from 13 residues. The V gene end was trimmed by 6 bases and the J gene end by 6 bases; junction bases not matched to a gene: 4.

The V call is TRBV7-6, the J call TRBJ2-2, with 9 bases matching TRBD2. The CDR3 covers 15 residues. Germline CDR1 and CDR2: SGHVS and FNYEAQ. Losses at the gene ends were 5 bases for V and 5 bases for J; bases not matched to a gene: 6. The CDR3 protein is CASSVVAGGTGELFF. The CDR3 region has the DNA TGTGCCAGCAGCGTCGTGGCGGGAGGGACCGGGGAGCTGTTTTTT.

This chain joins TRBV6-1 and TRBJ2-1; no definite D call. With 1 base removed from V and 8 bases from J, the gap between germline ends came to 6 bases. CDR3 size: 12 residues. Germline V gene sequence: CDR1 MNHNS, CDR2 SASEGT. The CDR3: CASSEGSDEQFF. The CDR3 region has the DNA TGTGCCAGCAGTGAAGGGAGTGATGAGCAGTTCTTC.

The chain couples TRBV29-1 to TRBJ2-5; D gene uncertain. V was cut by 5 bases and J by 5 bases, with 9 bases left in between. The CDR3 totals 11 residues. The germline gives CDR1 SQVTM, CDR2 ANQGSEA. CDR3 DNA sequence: TGCAGCGTTTCCCTAAGCGAGACCCAGTACTTC. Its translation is CSVSLSETQYF.

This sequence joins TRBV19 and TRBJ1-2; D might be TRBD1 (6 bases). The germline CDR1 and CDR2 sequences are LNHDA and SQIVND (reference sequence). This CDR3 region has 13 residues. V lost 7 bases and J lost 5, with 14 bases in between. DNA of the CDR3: TGTGCCAGTACCCCCTACCAGGGGTATGGCTACACCTTC. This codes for CASTPYQGYGYTF.

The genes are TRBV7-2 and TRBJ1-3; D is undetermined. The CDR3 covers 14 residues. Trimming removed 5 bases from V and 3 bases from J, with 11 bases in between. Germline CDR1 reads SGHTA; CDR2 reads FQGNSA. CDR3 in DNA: TGTGCCAGCAGCCCCAATAGTATTGGAAACACCATATATTTT. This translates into CASSPNSIGNTIYF.

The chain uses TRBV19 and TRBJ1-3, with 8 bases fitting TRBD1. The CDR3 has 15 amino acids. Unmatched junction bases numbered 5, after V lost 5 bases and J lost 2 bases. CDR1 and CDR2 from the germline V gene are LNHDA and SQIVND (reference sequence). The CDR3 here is CASSSWTGTGNTIYF. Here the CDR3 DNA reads TGTGCCAGTAGTTCCTGGACAGGGACTGGAAACACCATATATTTT.

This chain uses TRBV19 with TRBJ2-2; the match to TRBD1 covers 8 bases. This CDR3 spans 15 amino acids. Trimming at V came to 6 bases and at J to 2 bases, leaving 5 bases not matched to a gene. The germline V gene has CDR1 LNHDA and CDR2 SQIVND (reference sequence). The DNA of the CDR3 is TGTGCCAGTAGCAAGGACAGGGAAAACACCGGGGAGCTGTTTTTT. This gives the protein CASSKDRENTGELFF.

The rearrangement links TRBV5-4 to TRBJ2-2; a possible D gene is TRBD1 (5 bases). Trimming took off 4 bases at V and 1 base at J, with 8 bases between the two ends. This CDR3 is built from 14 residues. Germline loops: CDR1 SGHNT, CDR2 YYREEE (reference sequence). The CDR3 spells CASSPGQNTGELFF. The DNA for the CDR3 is TGTGCCAGCAGCCCAGGGCAGAACACCGGGGAGCTGTTTTTT.

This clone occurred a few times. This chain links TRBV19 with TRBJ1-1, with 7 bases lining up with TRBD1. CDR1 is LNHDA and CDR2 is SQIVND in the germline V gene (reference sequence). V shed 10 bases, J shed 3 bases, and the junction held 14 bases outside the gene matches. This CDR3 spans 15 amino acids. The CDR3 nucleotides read TGTGCCACCACCGGACAGGCGTTTCGGGACACTGAAGCTTTCTTT. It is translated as CATTGQAFRDTEAFF. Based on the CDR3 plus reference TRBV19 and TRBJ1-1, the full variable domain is DGGITQSPKYLFRKEGQNVTLSCEQNLNHDAMYWYRQDPGQGLRLIYYSQIVNDFQKGDIAEGYSVSREKKESFPLTVTSAQKNPTAFYLCATTGQAFRDTEAFFGQGTRLTVV.

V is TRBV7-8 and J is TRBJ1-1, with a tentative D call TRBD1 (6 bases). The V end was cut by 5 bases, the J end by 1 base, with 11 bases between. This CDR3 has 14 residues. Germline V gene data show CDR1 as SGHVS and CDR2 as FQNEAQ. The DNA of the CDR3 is TGTGCCAGCAGCCGATCGGACAGGAACACTGAAGCTTTCTTT. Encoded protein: CASSRSDRNTEAFF.

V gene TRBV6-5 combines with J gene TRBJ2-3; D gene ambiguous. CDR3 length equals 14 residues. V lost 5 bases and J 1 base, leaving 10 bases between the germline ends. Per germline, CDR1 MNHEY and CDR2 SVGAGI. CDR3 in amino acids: CASSSRQGTDTQYF. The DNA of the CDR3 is TGTGCCAGCAGTAGTCGGCAGGGCACAGATACGCAGTATTTT.

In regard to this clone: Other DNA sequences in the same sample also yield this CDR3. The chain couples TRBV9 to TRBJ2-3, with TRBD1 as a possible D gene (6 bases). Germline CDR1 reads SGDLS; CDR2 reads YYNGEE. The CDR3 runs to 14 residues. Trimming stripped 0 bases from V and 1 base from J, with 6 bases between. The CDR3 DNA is TGTGCCAGCAGCGTAGGACAGGGCACAGATACGCAGTATTTT. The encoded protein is CASSVGQGTDTQYF.

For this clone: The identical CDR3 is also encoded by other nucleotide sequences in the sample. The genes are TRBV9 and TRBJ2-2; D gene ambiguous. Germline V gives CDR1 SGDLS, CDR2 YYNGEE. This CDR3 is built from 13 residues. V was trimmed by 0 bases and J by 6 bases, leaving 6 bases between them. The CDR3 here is CASSVEGAGELFF. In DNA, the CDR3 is TGTGCCAGCAGCGTAGAAGGAGCCGGGGAGCTGTTTTTT.

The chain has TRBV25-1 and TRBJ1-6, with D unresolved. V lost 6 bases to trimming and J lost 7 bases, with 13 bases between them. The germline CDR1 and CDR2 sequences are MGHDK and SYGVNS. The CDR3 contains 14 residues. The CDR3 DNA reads TGTGCCAGCAGGTCCGGGAAATTAAATTCACCCCTCCACTTT. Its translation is CASRSGKLNSPLHF.